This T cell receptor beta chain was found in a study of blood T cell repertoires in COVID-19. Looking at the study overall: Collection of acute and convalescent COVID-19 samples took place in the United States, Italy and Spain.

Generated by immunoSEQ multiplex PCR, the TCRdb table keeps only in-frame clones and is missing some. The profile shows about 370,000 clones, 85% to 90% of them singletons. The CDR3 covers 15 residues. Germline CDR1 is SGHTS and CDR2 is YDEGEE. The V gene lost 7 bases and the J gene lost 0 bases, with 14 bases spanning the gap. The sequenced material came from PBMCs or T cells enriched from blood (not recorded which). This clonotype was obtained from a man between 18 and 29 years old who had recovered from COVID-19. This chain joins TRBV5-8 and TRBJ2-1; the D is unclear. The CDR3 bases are TGTGCCAGCCCCCGTAGTGCGAGCTCCTACAATGAGCAGTTCTTC. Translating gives CASPRSASSYNEQFF. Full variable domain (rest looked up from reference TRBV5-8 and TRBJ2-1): EAGVTQSPTHLIKTRGQQATLRCSPISGHTSVYWYQQALGLGLQFLLWYDEGEERNRGNFPPRFSGRQFPNYSSELNVNALELEDSALYLCASPRSASSYNEQFFGPGTRLTVL.